A single sample is the source of the 13 T cell receptor beta chains below, sequenced in a study of cytomegalovirus exposure and HLA in healthy donors. TCRdb's copy holds only in-frame clones and misses some; the assay was immunoSEQ multiplex PCR. Seen here are 150,000 to 200,000 clones, roughly 86% observed once, and the top ten hold roughly 1.6%. Sequences were obtained from PBMCs. All receptors derive from a young woman in good health and CMV-seronegative.

The chain joins TRBV27 to TRBJ1-1; no firm D call. Trimming stripped 4 bases from V and 4 bases from J, with 4 bases between. Germline assignment: CDR1 MNHEY and CDR2 SMNVEV (reference sequence). The CDR3 has 11 amino acids. CDR3 loop: CASSSSTEAFF. The CDR3 DNA follows: TGTGCCAGCAGTTCGAGCACTGAAGCTTTCTTT.

This chain links TRBV4-1 with TRBJ2-7; 11 bases match TRBD2. The CDR3 has 16 amino acids. Looked up from germline, CDR1 is MGHRA and CDR2 is YSYEKL. V lost 0 bases to trimming and J lost 4 bases; unmatched junction nucleotides: 5. The chain's CDR3 is CASSQDWPSGRYEQYF. CDR3 in DNA: TGCGCCAGCAGCCAAGATTGGCCTAGCGGGAGGTACGAGCAGTACTTC.

This chain connects TRBV19 to TRBJ2-5, with D perhaps matching TRBD1 (7 bases). Germline CDR1 LNHDA, CDR2 SQIVND (reference sequence). Trimming pared 4 bases from V and 1 base from J, leaving 10 bases between. The CDR3 covers 14 residues. The CDR3 region is CASSSGTAQETQYF. CDR3 bases: TGTGCCAGTAGTAGCGGGACAGCCCAAGAGACCCAGTACTTC.

The chain is built from TRBV11-3 and TRBJ1-1, with TRBD1 matching 7 bases. CDR1 SGHNT and CDR2 YENEEA come from the germline V gene. This CDR3 is built from 16 residues. Trimming took 5 bases from V and 4 from J; bases not matched to a gene: 13. CDR3 residues: CASSPGRGQSGTEAFF. Written as DNA, the CDR3 is TGTGCCAGCAGCCCCGGGAGGGGGCAGTCGGGCACTGAAGCTTTCTTT.

The V and J genes are TRBV6-1 and TRBJ1-1; D perhaps matches TRBD1 (6 bases). The CDR3 covers 17 residues. The germline gives CDR1 MNHNS, CDR2 SASEGT. V lost 2 bases, J lost 4 bases, and 20 bases lay in between. The CDR3 DNA sequence: TGTGCCAGCAGTGAATCGGGCAGGGGCCGGGGATCCACTGAAGCTTTCTTT. Its protein product is CASSESGRGRGSTEAFF.

This clone occurred a few times. The chain is built from TRBV27 and TRBJ2-7, with a weak D call TRBD2 (5 bases). There are 15 residues in the CDR3. Germline lookup yields CDR1 MNHEY and CDR2 SMNVEV (reference sequence). Trimming shortened V by 5 bases and J by 1 base, and 15 bases separated the two germline ends. CDR3 nucleotides: TGTGCCAGCAGTCCGGACTCCTTCCTATCCTACGAGCAGTACTTC. Translated, it gives CASSPDSFLSYEQYF.

The rearrangement joins TRBV19 to TRBJ2-7; TRBD2 aligns across 11 bases. After removal of 2 bases from V and 3 bases from J, the junction contained 3 bases not matched to a gene. The CDR3 consists of 15 residues. Per germline, CDR1 LNHDA and CDR2 SQIVND (reference sequence). The CDR3 DNA follows: TGTGCCAGTAGTATACTAGCGGGGGGTTTCTACGAGCAGTACTTC. Translating gives CASSILAGGFYEQYF.

The chain has TRBV14 and TRBJ1-1, with a weak D call TRBD1 (6 bases). Germline V gene sequence: CDR1 SGHDN, CDR2 FVKESK. Trimming took 4 bases from V and 4 from J, leaving 16 bases between them. The CDR3 sequence is 15 residues long. The CDR3: CASSLNWGQGTEAFF. In DNA, the CDR3 is TGTGCCAGCAGCCTCAATTGGGGGCAAGGCACTGAAGCTTTCTTT.

This chain joins TRBV10-3 and TRBJ2-3; TRBD2 aligns across 11 bases. The CDR3 sequence is 15 residues long. Unmatched junction bases numbered 2, after V lost 4 bases and J lost 2 bases. Germline assignment: CDR1 ENHRY and CDR2 SYGVKD. CDR3 coding DNA: TGTGCCATCAGTGTTAGCGGGGGGGCCACAGATACGCAGTATTTT. This sequence encodes CAISVSGGATDTQYF.

V and J are TRBV15 and TRBJ1-1; TRBD1 matches at 9 bases. V lost 2 bases and J lost 5; bases outside the gene matches: 6. The CDR3 contains 15 residues. Per germline, CDR1 LNHNV and CDR2 YYDKDF (reference sequence). The CDR3 here is CATSRQDRGRTEAFF. The CDR3 bases are TGTGCCACCAGCAGACAAGACAGGGGGAGGACTGAAGCTTTCTTT.

The rearrangement joins TRBV7-2 to TRBJ2-1; the match to TRBD1 covers 7 bases. The CDR3 spans 13 residues. Germline V gene data show CDR1 as SGHTA and CDR2 as FQGNSA. V was clipped by 3 bases and J by 8 bases; unmatched bases: 4. The CDR3 sequence: CASSFTGVHEQFF. CDR3 coding DNA: TGTGCCAGCAGCTTTACAGGGGTGCATGAGCAGTTCTTC.

This rearrangement joins TRBV18 to TRBJ2-2; 9 bases line up with TRBD2. There are 18 residues in the CDR3. Looked up from germline, CDR1 is KGHSH and CDR2 is LQKENI. V lost 5 bases and J lost 7; bases outside the gene matches: 17. The CDR3 region has the DNA TGTGCCAGCTCAACACAGATTCTAGCGGGGTCTTCTCACGGGGAGCTGTTTTTT. This gives the protein CASSTQILAGSSHGELFF.

This clone was seen just once. The rearrangement uses TRBV19 and TRBJ1-2; D is undetermined. The CDR3 extends over 14 amino acids. Germline V lookup: CDR1 LNHDA, CDR2 SQIVND (reference sequence). Trimming removed 4 bases at V and 4 bases at J, with 13 bases between. This chain's CDR3 is CASSTSGGSYGYTF. The CDR3 nucleotides read TGTGCCAGTAGTACCTCCGGAGGTTCCTATGGCTACACCTTC.